This T cell receptor beta chain originates from a study of cytomegalovirus exposure and HLA in healthy donors. For the study at large: There were about 86 million unique TCRs (from HLA-typed donors) in an early data release. Study outcomes and limitations: Most TCR beta V segments were productive about 90% or about 30% of the time in an earlier analysis.

This clone was counted once. Its antigen is unidentified. Vbeta (60) and Jbeta (13) primers were used in the PCR. The assay was immunoSEQ multiplex PCR, and TCRdb's table has in-frame clones only and misses some. The repertoire holds 100,000 or so clones, less than 80% seen once, with 3.1% in the top ten. CDR3 length: 16 residues. Trimming stripped 0 bases from V and 3 bases from J, with 15 bases between. In germline, CDR1 is MNHEY, CDR2 SVGAGI. The receptor was isolated from a woman aged 40 to 50 in good health and CMV-seronegative. The genes are TRBV6-5 and TRBJ2-7; D remains unclear. The sample was PBMCs. CDR3 DNA sequence: TGTGCCAGCAGTTACTCAGCAGGATTCCATTTCTACGAGCAGTACTTC. Protein product: CASSYSAGFHFYEQYF.